Reported below is one T cell receptor (beta chain). Its target is not known. The method was immunoSEQ multiplex PCR; TCRdb's version includes in-frame clones alone and lacks a portion of them. The sample contains tens of thousands of clones, over 75% of which appear only once. V was cut by 0 bases and J by 5 bases, with 14 bases left in between. From germline, CDR1 is MRHNA and CDR2 SNTAGT. The CDR3 spans 16 residues. This sample is part of a study of T cell responses to AZD1222 COVID-19 vaccine. Whole-study results and caveats: The span of vaccine-associated CD4 TCRs extended across spike, with dominance at 160-218 and 743-854.

The sequenced sample was peripheral blood, obtained 28 days after the second AZD1222 dose. The chain carries TRBV6-4 and TRBJ1-3; D unresolved. The sequence derives from an adult who received the AZD1222 COVID-19 vaccine. Here the CDR3 DNA reads TGTGCCAGCAGTGACTCCCCGGGCAGCCGACGAAACACCATATATTTT. Residues: CASSDSPGSRRNTIYF.